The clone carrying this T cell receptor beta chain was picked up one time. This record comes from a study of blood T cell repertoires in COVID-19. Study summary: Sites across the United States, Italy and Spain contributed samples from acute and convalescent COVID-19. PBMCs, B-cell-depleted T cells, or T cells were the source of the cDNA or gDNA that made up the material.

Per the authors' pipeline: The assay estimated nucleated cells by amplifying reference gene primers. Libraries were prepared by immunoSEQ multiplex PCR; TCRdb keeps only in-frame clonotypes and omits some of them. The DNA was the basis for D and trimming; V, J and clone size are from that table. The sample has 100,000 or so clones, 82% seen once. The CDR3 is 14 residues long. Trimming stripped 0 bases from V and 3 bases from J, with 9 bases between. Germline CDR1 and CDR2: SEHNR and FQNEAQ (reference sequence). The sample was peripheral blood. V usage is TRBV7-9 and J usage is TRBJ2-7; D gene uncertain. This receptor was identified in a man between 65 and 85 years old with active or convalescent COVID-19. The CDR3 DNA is TGTGCCAGCAGCTTAGCGGAGCCCAGCTACGAGCAGTACTTC. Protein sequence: CASSLAEPSYEQYF.